The clone carrying this TCR beta chain has more than one count but fewer than ten. These data originate in a study of blood T cell repertoires in COVID-19. Whole-study context: Acute-phase and convalescent COVID-19 samples originated in the United States, Italy and Spain. Nucleic acid was either cDNA or gDNA, and it came from T cells, B-cell-depleted T cells, or PBMCs.

Per the original data handling: Amplification of reference gene primers provided the estimated nucleated cell counts. Libraries were prepared by immunoSEQ multiplex PCR; TCRdb keeps only in-frame clonotypes and omits some of them. V, J and clone size reflect that table, while D and trimming were determined from the DNA. Among around 97,000 clones listed, roughly 89% were seen once. This receptor was obtained from a woman at least 80 years old in a cohort sampled during active COVID-19. The sequencing input was peripheral blood.

The chain's CDR3 is CAWSPPGLNTEAFF. The CDR3 DNA is TGTGCCTGGAGTCCCCCAGGGCTGAACACTGAAGCTTTCTTT. This chain uses TRBV30 with TRBJ1-1, with D possibly TRBD1 on 5 matching bases. Germline loops: CDR1 GTSNPN, CDR2 SVGIG (reference sequence). The CDR3 is made up of 14 amino acids. V was cut by 2 bases and J by 0 bases, with 10 bases left in between. Variable domain in full (rest from reference TRBV30 and TRBJ1-1): SQTIHQWPATLVQPVGSPLSLECTVEGTSNPNLYWYRQAAGRGLQLLFYSVGIGQISSEVPQNLSASRPQDRQFILSSKKLLLSDSGFYLCAWSPPGLNTEAFFGQGTRLTVV.